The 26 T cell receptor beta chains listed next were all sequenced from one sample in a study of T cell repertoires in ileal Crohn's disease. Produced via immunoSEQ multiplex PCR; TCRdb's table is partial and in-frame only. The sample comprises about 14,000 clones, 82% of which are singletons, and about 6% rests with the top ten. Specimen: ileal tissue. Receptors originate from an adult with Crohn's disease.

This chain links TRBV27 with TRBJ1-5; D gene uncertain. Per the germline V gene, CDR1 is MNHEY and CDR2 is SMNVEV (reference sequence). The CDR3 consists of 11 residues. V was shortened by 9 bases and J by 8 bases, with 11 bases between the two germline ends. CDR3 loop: CARLRREPQHF. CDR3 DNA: TGTGCCAGGTTGCGGCGGGAGCCCCAGCATTTT.

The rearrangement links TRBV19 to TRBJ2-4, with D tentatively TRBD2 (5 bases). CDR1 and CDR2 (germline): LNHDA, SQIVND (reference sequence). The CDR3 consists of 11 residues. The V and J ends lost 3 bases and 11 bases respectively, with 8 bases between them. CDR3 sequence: CASSMGGFQYF. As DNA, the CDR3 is TGTGCCAGTAGTATGGGCGGGTTTCAGTACTTC. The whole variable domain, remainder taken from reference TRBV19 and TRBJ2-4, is DGGITQSPKYLFRKEGQNVTLSCEQNLNHDAMYWYRQDPGQGLRLIYYSQIVNDFQKGDIAEGYSVSREKKESFPLTVTSAQKNPTAFYLCASSMGGFQYFGAGTRLSVL.

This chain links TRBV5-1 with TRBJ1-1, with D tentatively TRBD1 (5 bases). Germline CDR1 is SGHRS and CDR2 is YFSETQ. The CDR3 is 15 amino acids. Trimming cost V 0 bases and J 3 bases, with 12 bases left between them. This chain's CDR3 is CASSLDPGYDTEAFF. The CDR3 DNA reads TGCGCCAGCAGCTTGGACCCAGGGTATGACACTGAAGCTTTCTTT.

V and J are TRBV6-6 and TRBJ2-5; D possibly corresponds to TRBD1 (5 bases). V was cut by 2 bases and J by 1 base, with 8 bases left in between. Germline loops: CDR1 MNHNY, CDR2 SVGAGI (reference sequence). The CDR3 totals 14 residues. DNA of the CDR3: TGTGCCAGCAGTTACGGACACATCCAAGAGACCCAGTACTTC. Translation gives CASSYGHIQETQYF.

The CDR3 nucleotides read TGTGCCAGCAGCGCGACTAGCGGGGGATACAATGAGCAGTTCTTC. Translated, it gives CASSATSGGYNEQFF. V usage is TRBV9 and J usage is TRBJ2-1; the match to TRBD2 covers 12 bases. Trimming cost V 3 bases and J 4 bases; bases outside gene matches: 2. Germline values: CDR1 SGDLS, CDR2 YYNGEE. The CDR3 contains 15 residues.

The CDR3 region is CASSPGTNQETQYF. The CDR3 DNA sequence: TGTGCCAGCAGTCCCGGGACAAACCAAGAGACCCAGTACTTC. The rearrangement joins TRBV11-3 to TRBJ2-5, with D tentatively TRBD1 (6 bases). V was cut by 6 bases and J by 0 bases, with 11 bases left in between. The germline V gene encodes CDR1 SGHNT and CDR2 YENEEA. The CDR3 spans 14 residues.

The CDR3 loop is CASSVGSNKATETQYF. CDR3 nucleotide sequence: TGTGCCAGCAGCGTAGGGTCAAATAAAGCCACAGAGACCCAGTACTTC. The chain combines TRBV9 with TRBJ2-5; unclear D gene. This CDR3 contains 16 residues. V was cut by 0 bases and J by 4 bases, with 16 bases left in between. CDR1 SGDLS and CDR2 YYNGEE come from the germline V gene.

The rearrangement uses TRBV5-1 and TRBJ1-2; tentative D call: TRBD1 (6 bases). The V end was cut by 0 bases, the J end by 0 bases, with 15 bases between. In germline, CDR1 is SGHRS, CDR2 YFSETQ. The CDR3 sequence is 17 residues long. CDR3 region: CASSLGLQGDSNYGYTF. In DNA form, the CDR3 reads TGCGCCAGCAGCTTGGGCCTACAGGGCGATTCTAACTATGGCTACACCTTC.

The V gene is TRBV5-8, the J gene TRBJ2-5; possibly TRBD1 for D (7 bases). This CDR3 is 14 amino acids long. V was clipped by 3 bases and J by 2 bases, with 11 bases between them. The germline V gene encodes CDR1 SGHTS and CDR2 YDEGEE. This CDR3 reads CASSSQGRQETQYF. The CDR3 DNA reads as TGTGCCAGCAGCTCACAGGGGAGGCAAGAGACCCAGTACTTC.

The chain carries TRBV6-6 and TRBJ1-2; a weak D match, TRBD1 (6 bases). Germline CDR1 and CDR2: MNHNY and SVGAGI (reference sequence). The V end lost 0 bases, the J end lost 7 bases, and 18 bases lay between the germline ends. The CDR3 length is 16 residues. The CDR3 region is CASSYSTLNREGGYTF. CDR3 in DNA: TGTGCCAGCAGTTACTCGACCCTTAACAGGGAGGGTGGCTACACCTTC.

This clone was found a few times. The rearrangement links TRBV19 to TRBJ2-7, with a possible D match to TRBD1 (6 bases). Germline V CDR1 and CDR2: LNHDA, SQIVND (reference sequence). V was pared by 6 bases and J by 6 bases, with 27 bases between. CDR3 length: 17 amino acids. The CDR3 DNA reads TGTGCCAGTAGCGACCAGGGGCAAAACCCTCTAGGGGGCGAGCAGTACTTC. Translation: CASSDQGQNPLGGEQYF.

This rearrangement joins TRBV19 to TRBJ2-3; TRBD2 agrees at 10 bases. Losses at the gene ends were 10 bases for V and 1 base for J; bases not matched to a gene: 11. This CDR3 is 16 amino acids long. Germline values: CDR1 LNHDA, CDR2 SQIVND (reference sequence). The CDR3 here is CATRTSGEWGTDTQYF. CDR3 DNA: TGTGCCACCAGAACTAGCGGGGAGTGGGGCACAGATACGCAGTATTTT.

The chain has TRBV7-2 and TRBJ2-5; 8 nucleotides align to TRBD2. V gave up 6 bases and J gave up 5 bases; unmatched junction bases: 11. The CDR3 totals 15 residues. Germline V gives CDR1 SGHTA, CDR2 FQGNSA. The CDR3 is CASSQSGGLGETQYF. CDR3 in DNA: TGTGCCAGCAGTCAAAGCGGGGGCCTGGGGGAGACCCAGTACTTC.

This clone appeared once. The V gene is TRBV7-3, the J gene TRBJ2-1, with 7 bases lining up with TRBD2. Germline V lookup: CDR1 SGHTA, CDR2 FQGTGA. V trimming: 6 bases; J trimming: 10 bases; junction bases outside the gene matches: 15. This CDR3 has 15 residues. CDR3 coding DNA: TGTGCCAGCAGTCTAACTTACCGGGGGGAGGGAGAGCAGTTCTTC. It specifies CASSLTYRGEGEQFF.

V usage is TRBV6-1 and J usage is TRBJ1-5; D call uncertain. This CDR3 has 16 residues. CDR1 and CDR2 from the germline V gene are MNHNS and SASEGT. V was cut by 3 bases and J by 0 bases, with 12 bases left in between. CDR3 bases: TGTGCCAGCAGTGATAGAACCGGGAGTAGCAATCAGCCCCAGCATTTT. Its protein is CASSDRTGSSNQPQHF.

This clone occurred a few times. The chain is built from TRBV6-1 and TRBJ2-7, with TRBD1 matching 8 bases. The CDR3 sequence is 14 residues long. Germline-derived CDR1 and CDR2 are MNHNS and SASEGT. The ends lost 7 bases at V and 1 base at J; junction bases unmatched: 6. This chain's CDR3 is CASTLQGASYEQYF. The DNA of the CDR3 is TGTGCCAGCACACTCCAGGGGGCATCCTACGAGCAGTACTTC.

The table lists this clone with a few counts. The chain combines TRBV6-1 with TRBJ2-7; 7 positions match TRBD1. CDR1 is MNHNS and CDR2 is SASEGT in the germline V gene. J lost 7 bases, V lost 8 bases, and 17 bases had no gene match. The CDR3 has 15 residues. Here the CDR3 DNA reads TGTGCCAGCCGACCCAGGACCGGGACAGCAGAAGAGCAGTACTTC. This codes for CASRPRTGTAEEQYF.

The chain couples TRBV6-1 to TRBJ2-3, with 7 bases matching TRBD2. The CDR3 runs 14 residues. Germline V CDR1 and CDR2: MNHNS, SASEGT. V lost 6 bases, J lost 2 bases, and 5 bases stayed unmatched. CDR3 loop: CASRIAGTTDTQYF. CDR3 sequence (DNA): TGTGCCAGCAGAATAGCGGGTACCACAGATACGCAGTATTTT.

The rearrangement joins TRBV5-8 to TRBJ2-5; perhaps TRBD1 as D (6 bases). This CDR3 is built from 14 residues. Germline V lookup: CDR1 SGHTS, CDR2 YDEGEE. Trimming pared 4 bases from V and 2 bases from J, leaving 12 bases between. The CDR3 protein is CASSPRGRQETQYF. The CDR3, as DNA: TGTGCCAGCAGCCCCAGGGGCAGGCAAGAGACCCAGTACTTC.

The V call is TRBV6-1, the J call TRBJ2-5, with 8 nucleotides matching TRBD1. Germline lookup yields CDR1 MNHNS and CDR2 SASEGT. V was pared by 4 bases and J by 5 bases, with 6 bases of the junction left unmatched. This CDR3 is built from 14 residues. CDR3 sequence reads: CASSADRGGETQYF. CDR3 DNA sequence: TGTGCCAGCAGTGCCGACAGGGGCGGGGAGACCCAGTACTTC.

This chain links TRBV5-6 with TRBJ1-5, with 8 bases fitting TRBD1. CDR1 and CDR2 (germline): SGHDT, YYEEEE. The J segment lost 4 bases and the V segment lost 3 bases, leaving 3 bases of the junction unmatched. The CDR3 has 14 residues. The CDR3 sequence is CASSSGQGNQPQHF. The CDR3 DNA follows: TGTGCCAGCAGCTCCGGACAGGGTAATCAGCCCCAGCATTTT. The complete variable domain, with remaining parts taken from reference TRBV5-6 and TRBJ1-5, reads DAGVTQSPTHLIKTRGQQVTLRCSPKSGHDTVSWYQQALGQGPQFIFQYYEEEERQRGNFPDRFSGHQFPNYSSELNVNALLLGDSALYLCASSSGQGNQPQHFGDGTRLSIL.

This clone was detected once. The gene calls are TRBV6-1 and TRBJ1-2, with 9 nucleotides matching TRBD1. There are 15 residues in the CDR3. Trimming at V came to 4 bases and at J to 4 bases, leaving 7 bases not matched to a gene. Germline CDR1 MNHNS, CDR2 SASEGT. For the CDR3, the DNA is TGTGCCAGCAGTGTCACAGGGGGCAGTGGCTATGGCTACACCTTC. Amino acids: CASSVTGGSGYGYTF.

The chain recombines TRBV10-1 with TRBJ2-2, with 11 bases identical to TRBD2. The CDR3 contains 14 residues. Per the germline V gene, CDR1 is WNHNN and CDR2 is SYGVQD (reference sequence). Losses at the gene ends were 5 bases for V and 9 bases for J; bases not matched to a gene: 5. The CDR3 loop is CASSPTSGRRELFF. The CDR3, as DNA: TGCGCCAGCAGTCCCACTAGCGGGAGACGGGAGCTGTTTTTT.

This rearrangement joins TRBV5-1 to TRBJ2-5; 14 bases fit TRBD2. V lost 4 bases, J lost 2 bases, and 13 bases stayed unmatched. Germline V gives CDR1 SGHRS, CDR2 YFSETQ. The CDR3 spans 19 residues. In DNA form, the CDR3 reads TGCGCCAGCAGCCTGGACAGGGGACTAGCGGGGGTCGGTCAAGAGACCCAGTACTTC. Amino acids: CASSLDRGLAGVGQETQYF.

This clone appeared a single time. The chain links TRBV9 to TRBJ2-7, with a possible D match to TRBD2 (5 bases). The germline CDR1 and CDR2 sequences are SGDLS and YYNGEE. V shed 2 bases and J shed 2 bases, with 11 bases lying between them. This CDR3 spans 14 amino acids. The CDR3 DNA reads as TGTGCCAGCAGCGTTAGCGTGGAACCCTACGAGCAGTACTTC. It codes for CASSVSVEPYEQYF. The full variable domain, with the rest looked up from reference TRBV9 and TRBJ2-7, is DSGVTQTPKHLITATGQRVTLRCSPRSGDLSVYWYQQSLDQGLQFLIQYYNGEERAKGNILERFSAQQFPDLHSELNLSSLELGDSALYFCASSVSVEPYEQYFGPGTRLTVT.

The CDR3 sequence is CASSLRQGHTEAFF. The CDR3 coding sequence is TGCGCCAGCAGCCTCAGACAGGGTCACACTGAAGCTTTCTTT. The chain carries TRBV5-1 and TRBJ1-1, with 7 bases that match TRBD1. This CDR3 spans 14 amino acids. Trimming removed 4 bases from V and 3 bases from J; junction bases left unmatched: 6. Per germline, CDR1 SGHRS and CDR2 YFSETQ. Looking up the rest from reference TRBV5-1 and TRBJ1-1 gives the full variable domain: KAGVTQTPRYLIKTRGQQVTLSCSPISGHRSVSWYQQTPGQGLQFLFEYFSETQRNKGNFPGRFSGRQFSNSRSEMNVSTLELGDSALYLCASSLRQGHTEAFFGQGTRLTVV.